This TCR beta chain was recovered during a study of read filtering for tumor transcriptome and immune sequencing. Study-wide findings and caveats: Without single-read clonotypes, shared clonotype proportions correlated more between IR-seq and RNA-seq. Compared with RNA-seq, IR-seq gave much higher clonotype depth and reliability.

CDR3 length equals 12 residues. Germline CDR1 DFQATT, CDR2 SNEGSKA (reference sequence). The trim removed 6 bases at V and 6 bases at J, leaving 7 bases unmatched. Turning to this clonotype: Its antigen is not known.

From roughly 390 ng of RNA, a library with molecular barcoded alpha/delta and beta/gamma adaptors was made. TCRdb independently ran MiXCR on the reads; one entry per CDR3 protein. The repertoire holds approximately 37,000 distinct CDR3 sequences, with around 15% as singletons. The sample comprised a population of CD138-negative cells sorted from bone marrow. The TCR originated in a donor over 35 with multiple myeloma. The chain joins TRBV20-1 to TRBJ2-7, with 8 bases lining up with TRBD1. CDR3 coding DNA: TGCAGTGCAGCCGGGACAGGCCTCGAGCAGTACTTC. Translation: CSAAGTGLEQYF.